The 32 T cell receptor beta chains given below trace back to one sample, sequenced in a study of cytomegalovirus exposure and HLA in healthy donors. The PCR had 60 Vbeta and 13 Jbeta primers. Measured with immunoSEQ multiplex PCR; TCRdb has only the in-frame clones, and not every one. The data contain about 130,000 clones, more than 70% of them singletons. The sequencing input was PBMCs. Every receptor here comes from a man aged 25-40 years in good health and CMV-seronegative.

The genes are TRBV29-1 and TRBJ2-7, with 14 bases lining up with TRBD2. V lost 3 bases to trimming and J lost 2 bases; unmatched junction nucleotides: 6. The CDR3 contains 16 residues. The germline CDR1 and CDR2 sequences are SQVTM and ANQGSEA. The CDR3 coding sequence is TGCAGCGTTGAGAATCCGGGACTAGCGGGGGCCTACGAGCAGTACTTC. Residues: CSVENPGLAGAYEQYF.

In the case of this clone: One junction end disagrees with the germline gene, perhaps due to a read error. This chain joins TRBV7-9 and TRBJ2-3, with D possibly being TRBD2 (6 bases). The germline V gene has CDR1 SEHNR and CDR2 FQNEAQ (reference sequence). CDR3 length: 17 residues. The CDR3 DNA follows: TGTTCCAGCAGCTTTTTCCCCCTAGCCCTGGAGGGTGATACGCAGTATTTT. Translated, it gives CSSSFFPLALEGDTQYF.

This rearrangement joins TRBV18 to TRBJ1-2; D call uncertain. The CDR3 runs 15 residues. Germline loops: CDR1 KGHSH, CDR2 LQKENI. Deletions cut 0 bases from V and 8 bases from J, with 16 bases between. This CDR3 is CASSPPPEYRLGYTF. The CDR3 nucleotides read TGTGCCAGCTCACCACCCCCGGAGTACCGGCTAGGCTACACCTTC.

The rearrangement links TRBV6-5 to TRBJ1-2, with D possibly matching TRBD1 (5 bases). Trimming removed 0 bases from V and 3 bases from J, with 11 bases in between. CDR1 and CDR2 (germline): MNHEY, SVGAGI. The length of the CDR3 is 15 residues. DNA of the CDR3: TGTGCCAGCAGTTACTCGAGTTCCAGGGACTATGGCTACACCTTC. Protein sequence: CASSYSSSRDYGYTF.

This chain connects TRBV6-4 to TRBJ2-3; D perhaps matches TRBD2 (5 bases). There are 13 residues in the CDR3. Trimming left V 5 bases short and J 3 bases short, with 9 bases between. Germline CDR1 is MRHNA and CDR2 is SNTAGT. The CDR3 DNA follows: TGTGCCAGCAGTCTTGGAGGAACAGATACGCAGTATTTT. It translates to CASSLGGTDTQYF.

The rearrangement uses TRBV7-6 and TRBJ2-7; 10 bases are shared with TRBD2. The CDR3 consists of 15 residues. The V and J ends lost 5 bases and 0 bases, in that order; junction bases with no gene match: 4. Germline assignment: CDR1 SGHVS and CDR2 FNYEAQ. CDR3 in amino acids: CASSPSGRVSYEQYF. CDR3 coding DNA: TGTGCCAGCAGCCCCAGCGGGAGGGTCTCCTACGAGCAGTACTTC.

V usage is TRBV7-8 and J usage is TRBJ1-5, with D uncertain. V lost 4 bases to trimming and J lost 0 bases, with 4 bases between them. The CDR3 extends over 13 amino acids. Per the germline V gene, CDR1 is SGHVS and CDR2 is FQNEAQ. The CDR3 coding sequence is TGTGCCAGCAGCTCCTATAGCAATCAGCCCCAGCATTTT. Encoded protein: CASSSYSNQPQHF.

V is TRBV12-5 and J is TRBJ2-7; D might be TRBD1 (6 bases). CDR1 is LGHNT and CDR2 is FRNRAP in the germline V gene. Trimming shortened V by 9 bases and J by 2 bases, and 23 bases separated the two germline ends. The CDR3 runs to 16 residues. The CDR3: CARKDPRGKTPYEQYF. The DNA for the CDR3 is TGTGCTAGGAAGGACCCCAGGGGTAAAACCCCCTACGAGCAGTACTTC.

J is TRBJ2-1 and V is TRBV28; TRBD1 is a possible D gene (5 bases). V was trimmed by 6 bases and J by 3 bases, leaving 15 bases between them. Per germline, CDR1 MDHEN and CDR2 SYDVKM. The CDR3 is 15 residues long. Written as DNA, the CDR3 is TGTGCCAGCAGCTTGAAAGGGGTGCACTACAATGAGCAGTTCTTC. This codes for CASSLKGVHYNEQFF. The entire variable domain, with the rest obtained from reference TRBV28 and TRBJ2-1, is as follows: DVKVTQSSRYLVKRTGEKVFLECVQDMDHENMFWYRQDPGLGLRLIYFSYDVKMKEKGDIPEGYSVSREKKERFSLILESASTNQTSMYLCASSLKGVHYNEQFFGPGTRLTVL.

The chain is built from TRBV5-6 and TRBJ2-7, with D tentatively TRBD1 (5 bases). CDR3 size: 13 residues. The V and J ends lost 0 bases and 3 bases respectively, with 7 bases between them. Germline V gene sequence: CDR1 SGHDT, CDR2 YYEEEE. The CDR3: CASSLGQSYEQYF. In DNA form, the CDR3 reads TGTGCCAGCAGCTTGGGACAGAGCTACGAGCAGTACTTC.

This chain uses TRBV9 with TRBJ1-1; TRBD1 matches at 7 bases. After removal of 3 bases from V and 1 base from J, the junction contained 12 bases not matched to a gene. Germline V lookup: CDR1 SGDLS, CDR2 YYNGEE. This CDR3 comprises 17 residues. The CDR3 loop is CASSAPLLGQANTEAFF. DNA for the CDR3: TGTGCCAGCAGCGCTCCACTCCTAGGACAGGCGAACACTGAAGCTTTCTTT. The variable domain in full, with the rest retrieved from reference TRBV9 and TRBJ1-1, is DSGVTQTPKHLITATGQRVTLRCSPRSGDLSVYWYQQSLDQGLQFLIQYYNGEERAKGNILERFSAQQFPDLHSELNLSSLELGDSALYFCASSAPLLGQANTEAFFGQGTRLTVV.

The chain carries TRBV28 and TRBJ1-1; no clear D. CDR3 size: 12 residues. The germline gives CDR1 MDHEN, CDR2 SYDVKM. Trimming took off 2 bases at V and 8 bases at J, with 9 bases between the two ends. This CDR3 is CASSLRSREAFF. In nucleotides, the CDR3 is TGTGCCAGCAGTTTACGCTCCAGGGAAGCTTTCTTT.

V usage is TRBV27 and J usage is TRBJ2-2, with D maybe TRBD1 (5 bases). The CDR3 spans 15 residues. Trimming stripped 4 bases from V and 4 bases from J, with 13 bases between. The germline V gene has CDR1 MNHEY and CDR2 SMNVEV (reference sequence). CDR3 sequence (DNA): TGTGCCAGCAGTTGGGGCCAGGGTCCCACCGGGGAGCTGTTTTTT. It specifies CASSWGQGPTGELFF.

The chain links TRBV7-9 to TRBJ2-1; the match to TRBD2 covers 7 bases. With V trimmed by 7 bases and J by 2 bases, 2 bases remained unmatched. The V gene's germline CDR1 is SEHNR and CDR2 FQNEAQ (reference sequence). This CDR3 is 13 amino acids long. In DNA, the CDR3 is TGTGCCAGCATAAGCGGGGCCTACAATGAGCAGTTCTTC. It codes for CASISGAYNEQFF.

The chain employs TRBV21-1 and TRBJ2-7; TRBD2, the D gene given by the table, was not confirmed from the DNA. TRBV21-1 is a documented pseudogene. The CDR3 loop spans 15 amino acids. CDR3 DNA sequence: TGTGCCAGCAGCAAATGCGGGACTAGCGTATGCGAGCAGTACTTC. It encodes CASSKCGTSVCEQYF.

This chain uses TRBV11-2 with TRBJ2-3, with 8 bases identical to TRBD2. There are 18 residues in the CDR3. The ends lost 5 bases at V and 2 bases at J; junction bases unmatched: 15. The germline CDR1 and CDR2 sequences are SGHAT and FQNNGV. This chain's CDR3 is CASSPPAGREAYTDTQYF. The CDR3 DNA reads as TGTGCCAGCAGCCCGCCCGCTGGGCGGGAGGCGTACACAGATACGCAGTATTTT.

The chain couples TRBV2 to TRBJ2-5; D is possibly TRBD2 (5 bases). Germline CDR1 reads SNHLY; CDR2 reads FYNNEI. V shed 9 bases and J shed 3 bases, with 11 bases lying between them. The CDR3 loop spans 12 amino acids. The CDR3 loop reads CARESGKETQYF. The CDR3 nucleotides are TGTGCCAGGGAGAGCGGTAAAGAGACCCAGTACTTC.

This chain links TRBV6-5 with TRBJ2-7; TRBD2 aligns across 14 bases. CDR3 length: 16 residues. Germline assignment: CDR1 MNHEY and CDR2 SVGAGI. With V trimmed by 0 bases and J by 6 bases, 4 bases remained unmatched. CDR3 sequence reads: CASSYSGTSGSFEQYF. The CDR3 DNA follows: TGTGCCAGCAGTTACTCGGGGACTAGCGGGAGTTTCGAGCAGTACTTC.

The CDR3 nucleotides are TGCAGCGTTGTTTCTAGGGGTGACAATGAGCAGTTCTTC. Translation: CSVVSRGDNEQFF. The chain has TRBV29-1 and TRBJ2-1; possibly TRBD1 for D (5 bases). The V and J ends lost 4 bases and 5 bases respectively, with 12 bases between them. The CDR3 runs 13 residues. CDR1 is SQVTM and CDR2 is ANQGSEA in the germline V gene.

The CDR3 coding sequence is TGTGCCAGCAGCTTAGTGGGACTAGCGTACCAAGAGACCCAGTACTTC. Translated, it gives CASSLVGLAYQETQYF. This sequence joins TRBV7-2 and TRBJ2-5; 10 bases fit TRBD2. V gave up 1 base and J gave up 0 bases; unmatched junction bases: 2. This CDR3 is built from 16 residues. Germline assignment: CDR1 SGHTA and CDR2 FQGNSA.

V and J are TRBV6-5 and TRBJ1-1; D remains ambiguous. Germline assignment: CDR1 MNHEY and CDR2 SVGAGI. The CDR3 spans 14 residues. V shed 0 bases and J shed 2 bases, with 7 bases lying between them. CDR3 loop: CASSYSEGNTEAFF. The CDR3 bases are TGTGCCAGCAGTTACTCAGAGGGTAACACTGAAGCTTTCTTT.

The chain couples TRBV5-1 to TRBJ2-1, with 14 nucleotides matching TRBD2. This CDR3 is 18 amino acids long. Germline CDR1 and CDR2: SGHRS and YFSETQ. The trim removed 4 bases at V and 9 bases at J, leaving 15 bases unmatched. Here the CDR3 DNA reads TGCGCCAGCAGCACCGGGACTAGCGGGAGTGACGCCCCGGGTGAGCAGTTCTTC. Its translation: CASSTGTSGSDAPGEQFF.

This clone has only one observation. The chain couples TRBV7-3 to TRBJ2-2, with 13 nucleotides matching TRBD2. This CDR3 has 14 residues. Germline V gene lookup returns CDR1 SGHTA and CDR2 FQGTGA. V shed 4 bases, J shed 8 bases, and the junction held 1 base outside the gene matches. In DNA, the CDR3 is TGTGCCAGCAGCTGGACTAGCGGGAGAGGGGAGCTGTTTTTT. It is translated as CASSWTSGRGELFF.

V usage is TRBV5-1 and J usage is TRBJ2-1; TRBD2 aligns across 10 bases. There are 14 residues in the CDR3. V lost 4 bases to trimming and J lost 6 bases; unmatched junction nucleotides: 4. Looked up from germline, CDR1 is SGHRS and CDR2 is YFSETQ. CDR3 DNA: TGCGCCAGCAGCACCCTAGCGGGAGCCAATGAGCAGTTCTTC. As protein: CASSTLAGANEQFF.

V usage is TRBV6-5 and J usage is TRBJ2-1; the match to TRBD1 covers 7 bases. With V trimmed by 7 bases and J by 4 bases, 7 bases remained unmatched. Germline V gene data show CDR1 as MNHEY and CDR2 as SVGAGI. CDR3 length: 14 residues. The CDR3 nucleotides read TGTGCCAGCACCCCTCGGGACAGATACAATGAGCAGTTCTTC. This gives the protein CASTPRDRYNEQFF.

The CDR3 bases are TGTGCCAGTTCCGACCGCAGGGTGGAATCACCCCTCCACTTT. It codes for CASSDRRVESPLHF. The gene calls are TRBV6-5 and TRBJ1-6; possible D gene TRBD1, 5 bases. Trimming took 9 bases from V and 10 from J, leaving 19 bases between them. CDR1 is MNHEY, CDR2 SVGAGI, per germline. CDR3 size: 14 residues.

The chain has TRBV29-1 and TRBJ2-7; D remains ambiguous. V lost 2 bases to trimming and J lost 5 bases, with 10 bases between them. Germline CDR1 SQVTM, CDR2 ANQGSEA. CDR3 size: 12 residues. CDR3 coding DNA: TGCAGCGTTGAACTATTTAATGACGAGCAGTACTTC. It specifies CSVELFNDEQYF.

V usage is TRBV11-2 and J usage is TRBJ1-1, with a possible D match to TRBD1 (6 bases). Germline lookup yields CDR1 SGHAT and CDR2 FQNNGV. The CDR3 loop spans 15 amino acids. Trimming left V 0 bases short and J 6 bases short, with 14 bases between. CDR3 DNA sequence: TGTGCCAGCAGCTTAGATGATTTCGGGACACCTGAAGCTTTCTTT. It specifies CASSLDDFGTPEAFF.

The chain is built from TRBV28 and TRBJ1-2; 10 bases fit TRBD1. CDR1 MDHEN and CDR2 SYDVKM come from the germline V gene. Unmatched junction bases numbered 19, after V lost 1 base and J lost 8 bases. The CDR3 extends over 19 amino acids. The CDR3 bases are TGTGCCAGCAGTTTATTAGGAATGGGGGACAGGGGCAAACAACGCGGCTACACCTTC. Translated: CASSLLGMGDRGKQRGYTF.

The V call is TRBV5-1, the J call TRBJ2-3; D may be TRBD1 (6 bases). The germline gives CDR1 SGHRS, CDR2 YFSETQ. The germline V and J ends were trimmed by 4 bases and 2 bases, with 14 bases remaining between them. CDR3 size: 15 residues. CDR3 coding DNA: TGCGCCAGCAGCCCAGGACAGCCCCACACAGATACGCAGTATTTT. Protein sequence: CASSPGQPHTDTQYF.

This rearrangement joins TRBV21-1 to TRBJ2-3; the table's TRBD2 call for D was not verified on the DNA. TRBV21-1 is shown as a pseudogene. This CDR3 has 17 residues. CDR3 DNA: TGTGCCAGCAGCAAAAGGCTCTCGGGAGGGATCACAGATACGCAGTATTTT. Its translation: CASSKRLSGGITDTQYF.

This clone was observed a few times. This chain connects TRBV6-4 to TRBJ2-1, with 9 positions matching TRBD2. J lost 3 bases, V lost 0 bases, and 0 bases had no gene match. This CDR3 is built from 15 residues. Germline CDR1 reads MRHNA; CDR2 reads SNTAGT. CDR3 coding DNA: TGTGCCAGCAGTGACTCAGCGGGAGGCTACAATGAGCAGTTCTTC. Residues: CASSDSAGGYNEQFF.